The entry below gives a single T cell receptor (beta chain) sequence along with its context. Its antigen is as yet unknown. A much larger clone lies one base from this, so it may be a read error. The CDR3 is 14 amino acids. Germline V gene sequence: CDR1 SGHTA, CDR2 FQGNSA. V dropped 6 bases and J dropped 3 bases, with 15 bases sitting between them. These data originate in a study of T cell repertoires in cytomegalovirus infection. Overall study: Recently identified HLA-C-restricted and well-studied HLA-B-restricted CMV epitopes were used. Public TCR beta signatures indicated both CMV infection and matching HLA type.

TCRdb reanalysed the reads using MiXCR and keeps one entry per CDR3 protein. Of approximately 270,000 distinct CDR3 sequences listed, less than 25% are singletons. General study findings and limits: The ex vivo response was dominated by HLA-C-restricted CMV-specific TCR beta clonotypes. Carriage of CMV together with the relevant HLA was identifiable through cumulative public TCR beta family frequency.

This rearrangement joins TRBV7-2 to TRBJ2-7; weak D call: TRBD1 (5 bases). This TCR was recovered from a human donor in good health (CMV status not recorded). Some clones in this sample may be carry-over from other donors' samples. Sample: cultured PBMCs, taken from culture after CMV antigen stimulation. This chain's CDR3 is CASSLLRTLYEQYF. CDR3 coding DNA: TGTGCCAGCAGTTTGTTAAGGACACTCTACGAGCAGTACTTC.